These 10 T cell receptor beta chains came from one sample sequenced in a study of T cell responses to AZD1222 COVID-19 vaccine. This table comes from immunoSEQ multiplex PCR, and its TCRdb copy is limited to in-frame clones, with some not included. The sample shows around 160,000 clones, approximately 94% of them seen only once. The sequencing used peripheral blood, collected on day 0 of AZD1222 vaccination. These receptors were collected from an adult in good health.

The sample holds one count of this clone. The chain is built from TRBV4-1 and TRBJ2-7, with a possible D match to TRBD1 (5 bases). CDR1 is MGHRA and CDR2 is YSYEKL in the germline V gene. The ends were cut back, 0 bases at V and 4 bases at J, with 10 bases in the middle. The CDR3 is made up of 14 amino acids. CDR3 bases: TGCGCCAGCAGCCAAGAAGGGCAGGGTTACGAGCAGTACTTC. Translation: CASSQEGQGYEQYF.

This clone occurred once. V is TRBV6-6 and J is TRBJ2-4; D perhaps matches TRBD1 (6 bases). Germline CDR1 is MNHNY and CDR2 is SVGAGI (reference sequence). This CDR3 comprises 11 residues. Trimming stripped 6 bases from V and 8 bases from J, with 8 bases between. CDR3 in amino acids: CASSPGDIQYF. The CDR3 DNA follows: TGTGCCAGCAGCCCAGGGGACATTCAGTACTTC.

V is TRBV7-2 and J is TRBJ2-1; 9 nucleotides align to TRBD1. V shed 3 bases, J shed 8 bases, and the junction held 8 bases outside the gene matches. CDR1 and CDR2 from the germline V gene are SGHTA and FQGNSA. This CDR3 spans 15 amino acids. The CDR3 coding sequence is TGTGCCAGCAGCTTGCTCGGACAGGGGAGGGATGAGCAGTTCTTC. Amino acid sequence: CASSLLGQGRDEQFF.

The chain has TRBV6-2 or TRBV6-3 and TRBJ1-5, with 9 bases identical to TRBD1. Germline lookup yields CDR1 MNHEY and CDR2 SVGEGT. The CDR3 loop spans 17 amino acids. Trimming cost V 5 bases and J 6 bases; bases outside gene matches: 14. CDR3 in amino acids: CASSPPGQGIFPQPQHF. DNA of the CDR3: TGTGCCAGCAGTCCCCCGGGACAGGGTATTTTCCCTCAGCCCCAGCATTTT.

V gene TRBV7-3 combines with J gene TRBJ2-5, with D perhaps assigned TRBD1 or TRBD2 (5 bases each). The CDR3 sequence is 16 residues long. Germline V CDR1 and CDR2: SGHTA, FQGTGA. V shed 0 bases and J shed 5 bases, with 16 bases lying between them. The chain's CDR3 is CASSLTTVGEGETQYF. The CDR3 nucleotides read TGTGCCAGCAGCTTAACCACCGTGGGCGAGGGGGAGACCCAGTACTTC.

This clone has a single count. V and J are TRBV7-8 and TRBJ2-7, with TRBD2 identical over 15 bases. Trimming removed 4 bases from V and 4 bases from J; junction bases left unmatched: 11. There are 18 residues in the CDR3. The germline CDR1 and CDR2 sequences are SGHVS and FQNEAQ. The DNA for the CDR3 is TGTGCCAGCAGCTCATGGACTAGCGGGAGGGCCTGGTTATACGAGCAGTACTTC. Residues: CASSSWTSGRAWLYEQYF.

This chain joins TRBV3-1 (or the pseudogene TRBV3-2) and TRBJ2-1, with D perhaps TRBD2 (6 bases). The germline gives CDR1 LGHDT, CDR2 YNNKEL (reference sequence). V dropped 3 bases and J dropped 2 bases, with 14 bases sitting between them. The CDR3 length is 16 residues. In DNA form, the CDR3 reads TGTGCCAGCAGCCACGCGGGACTGGGAACCTACAATGAGCAGTTCTTC. This translates into CASSHAGLGTYNEQFF.

CDR3 coding DNA: TGCAGCGGGAGGGGGCCCGCTAGCACAGATACGCAGTATTTT. Protein sequence: CSGRGPASTDTQYF. The J gene is TRBJ2-3, the V gene TRBV29-1; tentatively, D is TRBD1 (7 bases). The V end was cut by 7 bases, the J end by 0 bases, with 14 bases between. The CDR3 covers 14 residues. CDR1 and CDR2 from the germline V gene are SQVTM and ANQGSEA.

This clone has a handful of counts. The rearrangement uses TRBV6-5 and TRBJ1-5; TRBD1 aligns across 7 bases. The CDR3 loop spans 15 amino acids. Germline assignment: CDR1 MNHEY and CDR2 SVGAGI. The trim removed 6 bases at V and 7 bases at J, leaving 12 bases unmatched. The CDR3 sequence: CASRQPGTESQPQHF. The CDR3, as DNA: TGTGCCAGCAGACAACCTGGGACAGAAAGCCAGCCCCAGCATTTT.

The gene calls are TRBV7-9 and TRBJ1-2; D perhaps matches TRBD1 (6 bases). The CDR3 loop spans 14 amino acids. The germline gives CDR1 SEHNR, CDR2 FQNEAQ (reference sequence). The V end was cut by 5 bases, the J end by 0 bases, with 10 bases between. The chain's CDR3 is CASSRDTTNYGYTF. CDR3 nucleotides: TGTGCCAGCAGCCGGGACACCACTAACTATGGCTACACCTTC.